Presented here are 25 T cell receptor beta chains from one specimen sequenced in a study of T-cell reconstitution after alpha-beta-depleted transplantation in children. It was with unique molecular identifiers that the TCRbeta library was prepared. Using its own MiXCR run on the PCR reads, TCRdb lists one record per CDR3 protein. This sample has fewer than 250,000 distinct CDR3 sequences, with approximately 17% found just once. Sequenced here: PBMCs, mostly from graft donor cells, sampled 360 days after TCRalphabeta/CD19-depleted stem cell transplant. The receptors stem from a male patient between 2 and 15 years old who had a stem cell transplant for acute lymphoblastic leukemia, so the T cells may come from the graft donor.

The chain recombines TRBV2 with TRBJ2-7, with 8 bases lining up with TRBD1. With 7 bases clipped from V and 2 bases from J, the junction kept 4 bases outside the gene matches. This CDR3 contains 13 residues. Germline lookup yields CDR1 SNHLY and CDR2 FYNNEI. CDR3 nucleotides: TGTGCCAGCACTATGGACAGGGCCTACGAGCAGTACTTC. Amino acids: CASTMDRAYEQYF.

This clonotype turned up a few times. The V call is TRBV27, the J call TRBJ1-2, with a possible D match to TRBD1 (6 bases). CDR3 length: 15 residues. Trimming left V 5 bases short and J 6 bases short, with 19 bases between. In germline, CDR1 is MNHEY, CDR2 SMNVEV (reference sequence). The CDR3 nucleotides are TGTGCCAGCAGTAGCCGGACAGCTTCAGTCAATGGCTACACCTTC. It translates to CASSSRTASVNGYTF.

This clonotype was seen a few times. DNA of the CDR3: TGTGCCAGCAGCCTAACAGGGGGCAACGAGCAGTACTTC. It encodes CASSLTGGNEQYF. The rearrangement joins TRBV5-5 to TRBJ2-7; TRBD1 agrees at 9 bases. Germline CDR1 reads SGHKS; CDR2 reads YYEKEE (reference sequence). This CDR3 is 13 amino acids long. V trimming: 4 bases; J trimming: 5 bases; junction bases outside the gene matches: 4. The full variable domain, with the rest looked up from reference TRBV5-5 and TRBJ2-7, is DAGVTQSPTHLIKTRGQQVTLRCSPISGHKSVSWYQQVLGQGPQFIFQYYEKEERGRGNFPDRFSARQFPNYSSELNVNALLLGDSALYLCASSLTGGNEQYFGPGTRLTVT.

This chain links TRBV27 with TRBJ2-2, with 10 bases aligning to TRBD2. CDR3 length equals 18 residues. CDR1 MNHEY and CDR2 SMNVEV come from the germline V gene (reference sequence). Trimming removed 10 bases from V and 3 bases from J; junction bases left unmatched: 17. CDR3: CANPTGTLAGEHTGELFF. For the CDR3, the DNA is TGTGCCAATCCGACAGGGACCCTAGCGGGGGAGCACACCGGGGAGCTGTTTTTT.

The rearrangement joins TRBV29-1 to TRBJ2-7, with TRBD1 matching over 10 bases. Germline V gene lookup returns CDR1 SQVTM and CDR2 ANQGSEA. The V segment lost 6 bases and the J segment 6 bases; nucleotides outside the gene matches: 8. The length of the CDR3 is 13 residues. CDR3 sequence reads: CSVPGQGTAEQYF. In DNA, the CDR3 is TGCAGCGTCCCGGGACAGGGGACAGCCGAGCAGTACTTC.

This clonotype has only one observation. The gene calls are TRBV29-1 and TRBJ2-2, with 7 nucleotides matching TRBD1. Trimming at V came to 6 bases and at J to 4 bases, leaving 5 bases not matched to a gene. The germline gives CDR1 SQVTM, CDR2 ANQGSEA. The length of the CDR3 is 13 residues. CDR3 DNA sequence: TGCAGCGTCGCCGGGACAGCCACCGGGGAGCTGTTTTTT. As protein: CSVAGTATGELFF.

This clonotype was recorded a few times. The CDR3 bases are TGCAGTGCTAGTGGCTTCGGGGGCCACTCCTACGAGCAGTACTTC. It specifies CSASGFGGHSYEQYF. The chain combines TRBV20-1 with TRBJ2-7; D might be TRBD1 or TRBD2, each matching 6 bases. Germline CDR1 and CDR2: DFQATT and SNEGSKA (reference sequence). V was clipped by 3 bases and J by 0 bases, with 15 bases between them. This CDR3 comprises 15 residues.

The J gene is TRBJ1-1, the V gene TRBV12-3 or TRBV12-4; D is unresolved. The CDR3 runs 12 residues. The germline V and J ends were trimmed by 6 bases and 7 bases, with 12 bases remaining between them. CDR3 DNA: TGTGCCAGCAGCCCCGGGGTGGATGAAGCTTTCTTT. Residues: CASSPGVDEAFF.

The J gene is TRBJ2-1, the V gene TRBV3-1; 11 bases agree with TRBD2. The CDR3 is 14 amino acids. J was trimmed by 10 bases and V by 7 bases; bases with no gene match: 9. CDR1 LGHDT and CDR2 YNNKEL come from the germline V gene (reference sequence). CDR3 sequence (DNA): TGTGCCAGCAACCTAGCGGGGGGCGTGAGCGAGCAGTTCTTC. This gives the protein CASNLAGGVSEQFF.

This clonotype turned up a few times. V gene TRBV6-2 or TRBV6-3 combines with J gene TRBJ2-4; 7 nucleotides align to TRBD1. This CDR3 has 14 amino acids. The germline CDR1 and CDR2 sequences are MNHEY and SVGEGT. V trimming: 5 bases; J trimming: 6 bases; junction bases outside the gene matches: 7. This CDR3 reads CASSRGGPGNIQYF. For the CDR3, the DNA is TGTGCCAGCAGTCGAGGGGGCCCAGGAAACATTCAGTACTTC.

This chain links TRBV11-2 with TRBJ2-5; the D is unclear. The germline V and J ends were trimmed by 5 bases and 4 bases, with 11 bases remaining between them. Germline V gives CDR1 SGHAT, CDR2 FQNNGV. There are 13 residues in the CDR3. CDR3 nucleotides: TGTGCCAGCAGCCCCAACCAGATAGAGACCCAGTACTTC. Translating it yields CASSPNQIETQYF.

This clonotype was counted between two and nine times. The chain employs TRBV29-1 and TRBJ2-1; D is perhaps TRBD1 (6 bases). CDR1 and CDR2 (germline): SQVTM, ANQGSEA. The V end was cut by 4 bases, the J end by 10 bases, with 17 bases between. The CDR3 is 13 amino acids. CDR3: CSVGLGGTIEQFF. DNA of the CDR3: TGCAGCGTTGGTTTAGGGGGAACAATAGAGCAGTTCTTC.

This clonotype was recorded a few times. The rearrangement uses TRBV12-3 or TRBV12-4 and TRBJ2-7; 8 bases are a match to TRBD1. V lost 9 bases and J lost 0; bases outside the gene matches: 4. The CDR3 has 13 residues. The CDR3 protein is CASRQGTSYEQYF. CDR3 bases: TGTGCCAGTAGACAGGGGACCTCCTACGAGCAGTACTTC.

The chain links TRBV5-1 to TRBJ2-5, with 8 bases fitting TRBD2. With V trimmed by 5 bases and J by 4 bases, 7 bases remained unmatched. Germline CDR1 SGHRS, CDR2 YFSETQ. This CDR3 is 14 amino acids long. CDR3 nucleotides: TGCGCCAGCAGGACTAGCGTTCGGACAGAGACCCAGTACTTC. Its protein product is CASRTSVRTETQYF.

In its sample, this clonotype was seen a few times. The chain couples TRBV10-2 to TRBJ1-5, with 8 bases fitting TRBD1. Germline CDR1 and CDR2: WSHSY and SAAADI. Trimming cost V 0 bases and J 5 bases; bases outside gene matches: 12. This CDR3 spans 18 amino acids. DNA for the CDR3: TGCGCCAGCAGTGAGTCTCAGGACAGGGCCGTTTTGCATCAGCCCCAGCATTTT. It translates to CASSESQDRAVLHQPQHF.

This chain joins TRBV20-1 and TRBJ2-7; D might be TRBD2 (5 bases). CDR1 is DFQATT and CDR2 is SNEGSKA in the germline V gene (reference sequence). V lost 3 bases and J lost 6, with 18 bases in between. CDR3 size: 14 residues. The CDR3 loop reads CSASLSVQSGEQYF. CDR3 DNA: TGCAGTGCTAGCCTGTCGGTCCAAAGCGGCGAGCAGTACTTC.

The rearrangement links TRBV10-3 to TRBJ2-3, with 9 bases fitting TRBD1. Trimming removed 3 bases from V and 1 base from J; junction bases left unmatched: 14. This CDR3 has 19 amino acids. Germline loops: CDR1 ENHRY, CDR2 SYGVKD. The CDR3 sequence is CAISEKGQGLGGGTDTQYF. For the CDR3, the DNA is TGTGCCATCAGTGAAAAAGGACAGGGGCTTGGCGGCGGCACAGATACGCAGTATTTT.

This clonotype was counted a few times. J is TRBJ2-7 and V is TRBV30; 11 bases are a match to TRBD2. This CDR3 comprises 17 residues. Per the germline V gene, CDR1 is GTSNPN and CDR2 is SVGIG (reference sequence). V trimming: 0 bases; J trimming: 2 bases; junction bases outside the gene matches: 9. In DNA form, the CDR3 reads TGTGCCTGGAGTGTACGGCGGCTAGCGGGAGGAACCTACGAGCAGTACTTC. Its protein is CAWSVRRLAGGTYEQYF.

The chain employs TRBV12-3 or TRBV12-4 and TRBJ1-1; D call uncertain. The CDR3 is 14 amino acids. Trimming stripped 5 bases from V and 1 base from J, with 11 bases between. CDR3 in amino acids: CASSMAGSNTEAFF. The DNA for the CDR3 is TGTGCCAGCAGTATGGCGGGTTCGAACACTGAAGCTTTCTTT.

The chain links TRBV5-1 to TRBJ1-2; D not certain. The ends were cut back, 6 bases at V and 0 bases at J, with 9 bases in the middle. Germline V gives CDR1 SGHRS, CDR2 YFSETQ. The CDR3 is 13 amino acids. As DNA, the CDR3 is TGCGCCAGCACCCGGGAGTCTAACTATGGCTACACCTTC. This encodes CASTRESNYGYTF.

CDR3 sequence (DNA): TGTGCCTGGAGTGGCAGTCTGAGCTCCTACAATGAGCAGTTCTTC. It specifies CAWSGSLSSYNEQFF. The chain employs TRBV30 and TRBJ2-1; D is undetermined. The CDR3 loop spans 15 amino acids. Germline V gene lookup returns CDR1 GTSNPN and CDR2 SVGIG (reference sequence). With 1 base removed from V and 0 bases from J, the gap between germline ends came to 10 bases.

This chain joins TRBV4-2 and TRBJ2-2, with unresolved D. The V gene lost 1 base and the J gene lost 0 bases, with 15 bases spanning the gap. The length of the CDR3 is 18 residues. Per the germline V gene, CDR1 is LGHNA and CDR2 is YNFKEQ. The CDR3 DNA is TGTGCCAGCAGCCAAGCCCCCCGGGCCCGCACGAACACCGGGGAGCTGTTTTTT. It yields the protein CASSQAPRARTNTGELFF.

This chain joins TRBV12-3 or TRBV12-4 and TRBJ2-3, with D uncertain. The CDR3 runs 15 residues. The V end was cut by 2 bases, the J end by 1 base, with 10 bases between. The CDR3 coding sequence is TGTGCCAGCAGTTTATCCAGGATCGGCACAGATACGCAGTATTTT. Translated: CASSLSRIGTDTQYF.

The rearrangement uses TRBV18 and TRBJ2-7; D unclear. CDR1 and CDR2 from the germline V gene are KGHSH and LQKENI. The CDR3 is 12 residues long. V lost 4 bases and J 7 bases, leaving 11 bases between the germline ends. CDR3 DNA: TGTGCCAGCTCACTACAACCCGGGGAGCAGTACTTC. Its translation is CASSLQPGEQYF.

The chain carries TRBV30 and TRBJ2-3, with 13 nucleotides matching TRBD2. The CDR3 has 17 residues. V shed 7 bases and J 3 bases; nucleotides not matched to a gene: 13. Germline lookup yields CDR1 GTSNPN and CDR2 SVGIG (reference sequence). CDR3 residues: CASWLRLAGGPTDTQYF. CDR3 nucleotide sequence: TGTGCCTCCTGGCTGCGACTAGCGGGGGGTCCGACAGATACGCAGTATTTT. Together with reference TRBV30 and TRBJ2-3, the CDR3 gives the full variable domain: SQTIHQWPATLVQPVGSPLSLECTVEGTSNPNLYWYRQAAGRGLQLLFYSVGIGQISSEVPQNLSASRPQDRQFILSSKKLLLSDSGFYLCASWLRLAGGPTDTQYFGPGTRLTVL.